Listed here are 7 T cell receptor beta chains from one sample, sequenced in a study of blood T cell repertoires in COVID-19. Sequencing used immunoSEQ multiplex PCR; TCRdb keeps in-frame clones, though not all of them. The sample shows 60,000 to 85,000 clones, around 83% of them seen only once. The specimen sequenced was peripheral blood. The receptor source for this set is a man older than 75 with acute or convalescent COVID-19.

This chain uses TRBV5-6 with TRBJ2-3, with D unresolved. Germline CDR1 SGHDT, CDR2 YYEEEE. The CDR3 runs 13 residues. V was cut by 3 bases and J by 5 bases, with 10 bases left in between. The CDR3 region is CASSSYLIDTQYF. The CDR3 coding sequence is TGTGCCAGCAGCTCGTACTTGATAGATACGCAGTATTTT.

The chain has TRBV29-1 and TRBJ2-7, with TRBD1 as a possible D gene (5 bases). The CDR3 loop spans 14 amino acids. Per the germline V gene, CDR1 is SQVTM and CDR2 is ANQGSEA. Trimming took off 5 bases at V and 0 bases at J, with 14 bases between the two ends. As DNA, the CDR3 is TGCAGCGTTTCAGGGATGGAGTCCTCCTACGAGCAGTACTTC. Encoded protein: CSVSGMESSYEQYF.

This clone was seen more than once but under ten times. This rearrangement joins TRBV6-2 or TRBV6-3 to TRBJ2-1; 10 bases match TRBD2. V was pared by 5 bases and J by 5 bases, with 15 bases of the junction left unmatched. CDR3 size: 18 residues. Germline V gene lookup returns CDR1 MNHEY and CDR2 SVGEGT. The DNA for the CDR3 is TGTGCCAGCAGTCAGCCGAGCCAACTAGCGGGACTACACAATGAGCAGTTCTTC. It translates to CASSQPSQLAGLHNEQFF.

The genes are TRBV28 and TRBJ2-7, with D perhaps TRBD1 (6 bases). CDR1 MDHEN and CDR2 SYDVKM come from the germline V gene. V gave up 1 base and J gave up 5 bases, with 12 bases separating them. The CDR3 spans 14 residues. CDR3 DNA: TGTGCCAGCAGTTTATTTCAGGGGAGCGACGAGCAGTACTTC. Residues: CASSLFQGSDEQYF.

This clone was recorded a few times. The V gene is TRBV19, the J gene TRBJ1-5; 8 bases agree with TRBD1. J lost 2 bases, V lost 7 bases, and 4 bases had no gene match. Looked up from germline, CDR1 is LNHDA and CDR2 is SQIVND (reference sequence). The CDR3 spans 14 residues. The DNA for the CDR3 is TGTGCCAGTAACCCAGGGGGCGGCAATCAGCCCCAGCATTTT. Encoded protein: CASNPGGGNQPQHF.

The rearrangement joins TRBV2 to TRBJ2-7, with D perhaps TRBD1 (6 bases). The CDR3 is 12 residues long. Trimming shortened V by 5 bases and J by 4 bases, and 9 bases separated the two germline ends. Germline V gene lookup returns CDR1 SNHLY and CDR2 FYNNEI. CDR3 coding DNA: TGTGCCAGCAGTAGGGACACTTACGAGCAGTACTTC. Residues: CASSRDTYEQYF.

Here the CDR3 reads CASSKVCQGNTEAFF. DNA for the CDR3: TGTGCCAGCAGCAAAGTGTGTCAGGGTAACACTGAAGCTTTCTTT. The chain employs TRBV21-1 and TRBJ1-1; no check of the table's D call, TRBD1, against the DNA was made. TRBV21-1 is marked as a pseudogene. The CDR3 runs 15 residues.